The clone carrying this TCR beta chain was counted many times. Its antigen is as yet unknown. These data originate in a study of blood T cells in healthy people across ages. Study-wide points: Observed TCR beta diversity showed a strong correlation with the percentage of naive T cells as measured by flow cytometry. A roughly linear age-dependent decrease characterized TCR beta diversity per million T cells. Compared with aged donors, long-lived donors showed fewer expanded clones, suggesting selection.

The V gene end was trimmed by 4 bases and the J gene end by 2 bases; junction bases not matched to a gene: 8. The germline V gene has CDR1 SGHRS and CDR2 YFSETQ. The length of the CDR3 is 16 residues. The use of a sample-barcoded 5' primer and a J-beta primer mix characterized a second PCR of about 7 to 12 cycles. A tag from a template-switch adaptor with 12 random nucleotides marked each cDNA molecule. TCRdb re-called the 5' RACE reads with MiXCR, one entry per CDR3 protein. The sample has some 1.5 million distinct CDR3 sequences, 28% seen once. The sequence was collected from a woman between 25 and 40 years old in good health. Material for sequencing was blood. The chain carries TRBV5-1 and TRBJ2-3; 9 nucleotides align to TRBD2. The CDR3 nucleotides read TGCGCCAGCAGCCGTCTAGCGGGGACTCCCACAGATACGCAGTATTTT. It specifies CASSRLAGTPTDTQYF. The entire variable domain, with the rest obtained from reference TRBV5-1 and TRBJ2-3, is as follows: KAGVTQTPRYLIKTRGQQVTLSCSPISGHRSVSWYQQTPGQGLQFLFEYFSETQRNKGNFPGRFSGRQFSNSRSEMNVSTLELGDSALYLCASSRLAGTPTDTQYFGPGTRLTVL.